Sequencing of this TCR beta chain was carried out in a study of lymphopenia after photon versus proton radiotherapy. Study-wide findings and caveats: Post-nadir diversity loss with photons came from oligoclonal expansion, particularly CD8+ Temra cells.

A note on this clone: Its antigen remains unidentified.

This table comes from immunoSEQ multiplex PCR, and its TCRdb copy is limited to in-frame clones, with some not included. The sample holds around 24,000 clones, more than 70% seen once. This CDR3 comprises 16 residues. Trimming shortened V by 0 bases and J by 0 bases, and 11 bases separated the two germline ends. CDR1 and CDR2 (germline): MNHNS, SASEGT. The genes are TRBV6-1 and TRBJ1-1, with D perhaps TRBD1 (5 bases). The source material was peripheral blood, sampled from a patient treated with photon-based radiotherapy. This receptor was identified in a man younger than 40 with gastric cancer. DNA of the CDR3: TGTGCCAGCAGTGAAGCAGCAGGGAACATGAACACTGAAGCTTTCTTT. It yields the protein CASSEAAGNMNTEAFF.